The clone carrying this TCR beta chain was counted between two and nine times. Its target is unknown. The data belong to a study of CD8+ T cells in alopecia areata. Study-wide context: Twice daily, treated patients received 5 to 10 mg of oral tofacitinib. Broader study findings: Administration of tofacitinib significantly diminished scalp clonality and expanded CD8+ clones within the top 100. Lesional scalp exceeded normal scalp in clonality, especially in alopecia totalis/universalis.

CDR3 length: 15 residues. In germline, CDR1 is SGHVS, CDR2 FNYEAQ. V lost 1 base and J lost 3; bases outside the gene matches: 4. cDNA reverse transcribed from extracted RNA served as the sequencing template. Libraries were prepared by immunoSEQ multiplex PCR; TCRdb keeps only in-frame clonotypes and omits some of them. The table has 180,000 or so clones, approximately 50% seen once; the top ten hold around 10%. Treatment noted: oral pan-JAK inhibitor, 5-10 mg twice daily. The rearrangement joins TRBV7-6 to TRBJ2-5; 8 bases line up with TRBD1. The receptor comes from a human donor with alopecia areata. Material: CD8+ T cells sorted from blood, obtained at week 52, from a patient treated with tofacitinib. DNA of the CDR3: TGTGCCAGCAGCTTAGGACAGGGGTTGAAAGAGACCCAGTACTTC. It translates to CASSLGQGLKETQYF. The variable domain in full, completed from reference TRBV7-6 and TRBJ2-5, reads GAGVSQSPRYKVTKRGQDVALRCDPISGHVSLYWYRQALGQGPEFLTYFNYEAQQDKSGLPNDRFSAERPEGSISTLTIQRTEQRDSAMYRCASSLGQGLKETQYFGPGTRLLVL.